The 6 T cell receptor beta chains below were found in one sample sequenced in a study of memory CD4+ T cells and cytomegalovirus serostatus. Single viable CD3+CD4+CD8-CD45RO+ cells were sorted as the memory CD4+ T cells. The table came from immunoSEQ multiplex PCR; TCRdb's copy has only in-frame clones and leaves some out. Of 70,000 to 95,000 clones in the sample, 80% were seen once. Sequencing was performed on memory CD4+ T cells from blood. The receptors shown here come from an adult in good health and CMV-seronegative.

The chain carries TRBV14 and TRBJ2-3, with D perhaps matching TRBD1 or TRBD2 (6 bases each). Germline CDR1 SGHDN, CDR2 FVKESK. V was pared by 4 bases and J by 6 bases, with 14 bases between. The CDR3 totals 14 residues. As DNA, the CDR3 is TGTGCCAGCAGCCGGAGACAGGCGGGGGATACGCAGTATTTT. Translated: CASSRRQAGDTQYF.

This chain uses TRBV5-4 with TRBJ2-1, with a possible D match to TRBD2 (5 bases). Trimming pared 1 base from V and 8 bases from J, leaving 16 bases between. This CDR3 comprises 15 residues. Germline V gene sequence: CDR1 SGHNT, CDR2 YYREEE (reference sequence). CDR3: CASSLRLAGNDEQFF. The CDR3 coding sequence is TGTGCCAGCAGCTTGCGGCTAGCAGGTAACGATGAGCAGTTCTTC.

This chain connects TRBV5-1 to TRBJ2-5; TRBD2 matches 8 bases. The CDR3 spans 13 residues. With V trimmed by 4 bases and J by 1 base, 0 bases remained unmatched. Germline values: CDR1 SGHRS, CDR2 YFSETQ. CDR3 DNA: TGCGCCAGCAGCCGGGGGGGCCAAGAGACCCAGTACTTC. Protein sequence: CASSRGGQETQYF.

The chain uses TRBV27 and TRBJ1-1; possibly TRBD1 for D (6 bases). Trimming pared 3 bases from V and 3 bases from J, leaving 17 bases between. Germline V gives CDR1 MNHEY, CDR2 SMNVEV (reference sequence). The CDR3 runs 16 residues. The CDR3, as DNA: TGTGCCAGCAGTTTTGGGCAGGGGTATCAGGACACTGAAGCTTTCTTT. It specifies CASSFGQGYQDTEAFF.

In its sample, this clone was seen once. V gene TRBV4-1 combines with J gene TRBJ1-2, with TRBD1 identical over 10 bases. V was pared by 4 bases and J by 4 bases, with 3 bases of the junction left unmatched. CDR1 and CDR2 from the germline V gene are MGHRA and YSYEKL. CDR3 size: 14 residues. The CDR3 region is CASSPDRGLYGYTF. The CDR3 bases are TGCGCCAGCAGCCCAGACAGGGGGCTCTATGGCTACACCTTC.

V gene TRBV7-6 combines with J gene TRBJ2-2, with unresolved D. Per germline, CDR1 SGHVS and CDR2 FNYEAQ. The V and J ends lost 6 bases and 3 bases respectively, with 11 bases between them. The CDR3 consists of 14 residues. CDR3 bases: TGTGCCAGCAGTGGATCTAGAGACACCGGGGAGCTGTTTTTT. This sequence encodes CASSGSRDTGELFF.